One sample yielded the 13 T cell receptor beta chains listed below, sequenced in a study of blood T cell repertoires in COVID-19. Assay used: immunoSEQ multiplex PCR; TCRdb lists only in-frame clones, some missing. The repertoire consists of 150,000 to 200,000 clones, with 70% to 90% occurring once and the leading ten covering 4.5% to 7.5%. The source material was PBMCs or T cells enriched from blood (not recorded which). These receptor sequences come from a man in his forties who had recovered from COVID-19.

The chain joins TRBV9 to TRBJ1-2, with no clear D. CDR3 length: 13 residues. V was cut by 7 bases and J by 1 base, with 11 bases left in between. CDR1 and CDR2 (germline): SGDLS, YYNGEE. The CDR3 nucleotides read TGTGCCAGCGGGGAAGACTATAACTATGGCTACACCTTC. Translating gives CASGEDYNYGYTF. The full variable domain, in which reference TRBV9 and TRBJ1-2 provide the parts outside the CDR3, is DSGVTQTPKHLITATGQRVTLRCSPRSGDLSVYWYQQSLDQGLQFLIQYYNGEERAKGNILERFSAQQFPDLHSELNLSSLELGDSALYFCASGEDYNYGYTFGSGTRLTVV.

This clone has more than one count but fewer than ten. The chain combines TRBV15 with TRBJ1-2; D not certain. The germline CDR1 and CDR2 sequences are LNHNV and YYDKDF (reference sequence). The V and J ends lost 0 bases and 3 bases respectively, with 5 bases between them. The CDR3 is 13 amino acids. The CDR3 here is CATSRDTDYGYTF. The CDR3 bases are TGTGCCACCAGCAGAGATACGGACTATGGCTACACCTTC.

The chain couples TRBV5-1 to TRBJ2-5, with 7 bases matching TRBD2. The V gene's germline CDR1 is SGHRS and CDR2 YFSETQ. This CDR3 is 16 amino acids long. J lost 1 base, V lost 4 bases, and 10 bases had no gene match. The CDR3: CASSGASGLLQETQYF. The CDR3 DNA is TGCGCCAGCAGCGGGGCTAGCGGTCTTCTCCAAGAGACCCAGTACTTC.

The genes are TRBV30 and TRBJ1-5; 10 bases map to TRBD1. This CDR3 is built from 16 residues. Germline values: CDR1 GTSNPN, CDR2 SVGIG (reference sequence). The J segment lost 0 bases and the V segment lost 1 base, leaving 3 bases of the junction unmatched. This chain's CDR3 is CAWSGTGGSSNQPQHF. CDR3 DNA: TGTGCCTGGAGTGGGACAGGGGGTAGTAGCAATCAGCCCCAGCATTTT.

The rearrangement links TRBV4-2 to TRBJ2-1; the match to TRBD2 covers 10 bases. Germline assignment: CDR1 LGHNA and CDR2 YNFKEQ. J gave up 5 bases and V 0 bases, and 4 bases lay outside the gene matches. This CDR3 region has 16 residues. The CDR3 sequence: CASSQEWTSGNNEQFF. The CDR3 DNA is TGTGCCAGCAGCCAAGAATGGACTAGCGGAAACAATGAGCAGTTCTTC.

V and J are TRBV6-5 and TRBJ1-3; D gene ambiguous. The CDR3 runs to 14 residues. Germline V gene data show CDR1 as MNHEY and CDR2 as SVGAGI. Trimming pared 6 bases from V and 0 bases from J, leaving 9 bases between. The CDR3 sequence is CASSSTVSGNTIYF. CDR3 DNA: TGTGCCAGCAGCTCCACGGTCTCTGGAAACACCATATATTTT.

V usage is TRBV5-4 and J usage is TRBJ1-2; D gene unclear. The CDR3 spans 13 residues. The V end lost 0 bases, the J end lost 5 bases, and 8 bases lay between the germline ends. Germline lookup yields CDR1 SGHNT and CDR2 YYREEE (reference sequence). The CDR3 nucleotides read TGTGCCAGCAGCTTGGGGTTGACATATGGCTACACCTTC. This gives the protein CASSLGLTYGYTF.

The chain has TRBV19 and TRBJ1-1; D is perhaps TRBD1 (5 bases). Germline values: CDR1 LNHDA, CDR2 SQIVND (reference sequence). The CDR3 sequence is 15 residues long. V lost 3 bases and J 2 bases, leaving 13 bases between the germline ends. The CDR3 DNA reads TGTGCCAGTAGTATTCGGGGGATTGAAAACACTGAAGCTTTCTTT. This sequence encodes CASSIRGIENTEAFF.

The sample holds one count of this clone. In nucleotides, the CDR3 is TGTGCCAGCAGTACCAGGGGACCCACTGAAGCTTTCTTT. Amino acids: CASSTRGPTEAFF. J is TRBJ1-1 and V is TRBV27; weak D call: TRBD1 (6 bases). This CDR3 has 13 residues. The ends were cut back, 5 bases at V and 4 bases at J, with 11 bases in the middle. Germline V gene lookup returns CDR1 MNHEY and CDR2 SMNVEV (reference sequence).

This clone was detected once. The V and J genes are TRBV6-4 and TRBJ2-1, with 7 bases aligning to TRBD2. Germline values: CDR1 MRHNA, CDR2 SNTAGT. The CDR3 contains 15 residues. V gave up 2 bases and J gave up 7 bases; unmatched junction bases: 8. As DNA, the CDR3 is TGTGCCAGCAGTGACCCGGGACGGACTAGGAATGAGCAGTTCTTC. Amino acid sequence: CASSDPGRTRNEQFF.

The chain links TRBV3-1 (or the pseudogene TRBV3-2) to TRBJ2-1; D might be TRBD2 (6 bases). The CDR3 totals 16 residues. CDR1 is LGHDT, CDR2 YNNKEL, per germline (reference sequence). Trimming pared 1 base from V and 7 bases from J, leaving 17 bases between. The CDR3 DNA follows: TGTGCCAGCAGCCAAGTTTCTCACGGACGGGAGAATGAGCAGTTCTTC. Translated, it gives CASSQVSHGRENEQFF.

V gene TRBV7-3 combines with J gene TRBJ1-1; D unclear. CDR3 size: 14 residues. CDR1 is SGHTA, CDR2 FQGTGA, per germline. V was cut by 5 bases and J by 8 bases, with 18 bases left in between. The CDR3 sequence: CASSPFEGTGEAFF. CDR3 bases: TGTGCCAGCAGCCCGTTCGAGGGTACTGGCGAAGCTTTCTTT.

The chain uses TRBV25-1 and TRBJ2-2, with a possible D match to TRBD2 (6 bases). The CDR3 runs to 15 residues. Trimming pared 2 bases from V and 6 bases from J, leaving 13 bases between. CDR1 is MGHDK, CDR2 SYGVNS, per germline. The CDR3 region is CASSEPTSWSGELFF. The DNA of the CDR3 is TGTGCCAGCAGTGAACCGACTAGTTGGTCCGGGGAGCTGTTTTTT.